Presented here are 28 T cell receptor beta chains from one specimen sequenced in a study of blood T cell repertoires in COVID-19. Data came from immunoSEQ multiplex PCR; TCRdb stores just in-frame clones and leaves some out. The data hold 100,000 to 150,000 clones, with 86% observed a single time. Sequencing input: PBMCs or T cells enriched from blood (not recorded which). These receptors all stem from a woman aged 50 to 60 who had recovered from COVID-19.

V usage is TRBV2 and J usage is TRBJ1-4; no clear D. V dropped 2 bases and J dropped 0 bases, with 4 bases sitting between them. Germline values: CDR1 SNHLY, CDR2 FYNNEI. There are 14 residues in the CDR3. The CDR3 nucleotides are TGTGCCAGCAGTGAACAGGCAACTAATGAAAAACTGTTTTTT. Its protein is CASSEQATNEKLFF.

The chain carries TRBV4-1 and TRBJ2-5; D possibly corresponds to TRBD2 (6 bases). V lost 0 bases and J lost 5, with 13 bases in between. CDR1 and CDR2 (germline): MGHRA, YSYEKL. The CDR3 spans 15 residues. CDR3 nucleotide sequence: TGCGCCAGCAGCCAAGAGCGGGGCGGGTTTGAGACCCAGTACTTC. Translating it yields CASSQERGGFETQYF.

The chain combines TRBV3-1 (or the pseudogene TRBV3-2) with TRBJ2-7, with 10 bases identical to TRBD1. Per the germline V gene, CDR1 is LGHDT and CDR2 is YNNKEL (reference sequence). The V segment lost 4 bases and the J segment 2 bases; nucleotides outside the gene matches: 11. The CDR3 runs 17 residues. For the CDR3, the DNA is TGTGCCAGCAGCCCATCGGGGAGTGGGACAGGGGCCTACGAGCAGTACTTC. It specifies CASSPSGSGTGAYEQYF.

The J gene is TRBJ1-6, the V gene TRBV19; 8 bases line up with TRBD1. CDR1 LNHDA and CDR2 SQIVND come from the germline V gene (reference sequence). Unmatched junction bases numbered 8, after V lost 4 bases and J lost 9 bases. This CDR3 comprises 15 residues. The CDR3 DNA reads TGTGCCAGTAGTACGACAGGGGTGTCCGGTTCACCCCTCCACTTT. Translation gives CASSTTGVSGSPLHF.

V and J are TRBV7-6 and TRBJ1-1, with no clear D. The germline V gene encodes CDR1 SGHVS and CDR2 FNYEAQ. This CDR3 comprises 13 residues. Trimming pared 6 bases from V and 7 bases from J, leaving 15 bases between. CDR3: CASRPDIGGEAFF. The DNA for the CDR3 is TGTGCCAGCAGACCCGACATCGGTGGTGAAGCTTTCTTT.

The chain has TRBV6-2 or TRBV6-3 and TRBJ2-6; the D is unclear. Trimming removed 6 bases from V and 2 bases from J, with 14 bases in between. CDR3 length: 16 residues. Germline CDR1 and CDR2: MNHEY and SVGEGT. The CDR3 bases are TGTGCCAGCAGCCCAATAGAGCAGGCTGGGGCCAACGTCCTGACTTTC. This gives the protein CASSPIEQAGANVLTF.

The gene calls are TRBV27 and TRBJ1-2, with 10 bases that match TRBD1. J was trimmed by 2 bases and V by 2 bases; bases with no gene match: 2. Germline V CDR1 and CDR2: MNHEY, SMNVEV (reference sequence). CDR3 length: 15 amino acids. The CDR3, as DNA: TGTGCCAGCAGTTTAGGACAGGGGGTGAACTATGGCTACACCTTC. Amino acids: CASSLGQGVNYGYTF.

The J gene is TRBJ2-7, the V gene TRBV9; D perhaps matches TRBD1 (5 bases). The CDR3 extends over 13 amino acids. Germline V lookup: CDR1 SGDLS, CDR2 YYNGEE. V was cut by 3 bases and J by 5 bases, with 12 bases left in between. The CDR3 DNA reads TGTGCCAGCAGCGCCCCCCTGGGGCACGAGCAGTACTTC. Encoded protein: CASSAPLGHEQYF. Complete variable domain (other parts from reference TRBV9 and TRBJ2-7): DSGVTQTPKHLITATGQRVTLRCSPRSGDLSVYWYQQSLDQGLQFLIQYYNGEERAKGNILERFSAQQFPDLHSELNLSSLELGDSALYFCASSAPLGHEQYFGPGTRLTVT.

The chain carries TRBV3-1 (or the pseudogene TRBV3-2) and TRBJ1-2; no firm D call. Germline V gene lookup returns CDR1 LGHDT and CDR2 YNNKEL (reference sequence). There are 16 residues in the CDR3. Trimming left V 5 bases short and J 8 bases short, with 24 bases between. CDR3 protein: CASSYDISTPLRGYTF. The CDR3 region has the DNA TGTGCCAGCAGCTATGACATCTCTACCCCACTTAGGGGCTACACCTTC.

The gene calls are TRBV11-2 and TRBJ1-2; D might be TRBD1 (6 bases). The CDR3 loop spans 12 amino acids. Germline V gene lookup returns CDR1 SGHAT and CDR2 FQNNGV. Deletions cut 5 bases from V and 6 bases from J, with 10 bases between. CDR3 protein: CASSQQGNGYTF. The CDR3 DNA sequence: TGTGCCAGCAGCCAACAGGGTAATGGCTACACCTTC.

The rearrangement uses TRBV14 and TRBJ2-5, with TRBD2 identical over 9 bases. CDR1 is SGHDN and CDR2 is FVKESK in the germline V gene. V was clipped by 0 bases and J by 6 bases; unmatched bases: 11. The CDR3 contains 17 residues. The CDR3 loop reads CASSQDLWIAGAKTQYF. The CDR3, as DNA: TGTGCCAGCAGCCAAGATCTTTGGATAGCGGGGGCGAAGACCCAGTACTTC.

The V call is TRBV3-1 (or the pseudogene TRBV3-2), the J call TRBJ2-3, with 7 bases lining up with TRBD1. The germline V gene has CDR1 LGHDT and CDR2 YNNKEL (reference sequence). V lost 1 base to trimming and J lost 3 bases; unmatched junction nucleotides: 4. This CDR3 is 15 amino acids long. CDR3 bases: TGTGCCAGCAGCCAAGGACAGGGTCTTACAGATACGCAGTATTTT. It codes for CASSQGQGLTDTQYF.

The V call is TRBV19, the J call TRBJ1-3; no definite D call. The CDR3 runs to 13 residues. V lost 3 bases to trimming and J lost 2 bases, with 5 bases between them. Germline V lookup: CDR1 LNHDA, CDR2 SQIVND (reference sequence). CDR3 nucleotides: TGTGCCAGTAGTATGTCGGCTGGAAACACCATATATTTT. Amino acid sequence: CASSMSAGNTIYF.

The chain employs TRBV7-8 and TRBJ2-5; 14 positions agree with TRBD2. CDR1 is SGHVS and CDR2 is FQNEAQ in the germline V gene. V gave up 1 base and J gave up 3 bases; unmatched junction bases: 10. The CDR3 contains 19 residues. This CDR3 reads CASSLDPGLAGADKETQYF. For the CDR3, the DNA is TGTGCCAGCAGCTTAGATCCGGGACTAGCGGGGGCCGATAAAGAGACCCAGTACTTC.

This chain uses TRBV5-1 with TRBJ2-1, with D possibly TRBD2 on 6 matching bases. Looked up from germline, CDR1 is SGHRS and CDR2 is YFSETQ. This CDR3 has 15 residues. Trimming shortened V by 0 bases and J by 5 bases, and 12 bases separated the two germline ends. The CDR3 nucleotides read TGCGCCAGCAGCTTGGCCATGGCGGGAAACAATGAGCAGTTCTTC. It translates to CASSLAMAGNNEQFF.

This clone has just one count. The CDR3 region has the DNA TGTGCCAGTAGTATAAACGCGGGAATCACTGAAGCTTTCTTT. Its protein is CASSINAGITEAFF. The chain carries TRBV19 and TRBJ1-1, with unresolved D. This CDR3 region has 14 residues. Germline assignment: CDR1 LNHDA and CDR2 SQIVND (reference sequence). The V gene lost 2 bases and the J gene lost 4 bases, with 11 bases spanning the gap.

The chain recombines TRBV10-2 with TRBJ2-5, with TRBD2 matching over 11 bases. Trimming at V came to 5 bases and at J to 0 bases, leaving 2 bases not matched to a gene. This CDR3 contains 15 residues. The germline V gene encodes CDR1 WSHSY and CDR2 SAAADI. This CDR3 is CASSSSGGYQETQYF. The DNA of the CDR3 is TGCGCCAGCAGTTCTAGCGGGGGGTACCAAGAGACCCAGTACTTC.

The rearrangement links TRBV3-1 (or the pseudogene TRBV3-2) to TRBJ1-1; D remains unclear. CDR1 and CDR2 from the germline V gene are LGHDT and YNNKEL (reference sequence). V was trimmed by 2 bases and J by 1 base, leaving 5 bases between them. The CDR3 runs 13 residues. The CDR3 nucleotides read TGTGCCAGCAGCCAATTCCAGAACACTGAAGCTTTCTTT. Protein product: CASSQFQNTEAFF.

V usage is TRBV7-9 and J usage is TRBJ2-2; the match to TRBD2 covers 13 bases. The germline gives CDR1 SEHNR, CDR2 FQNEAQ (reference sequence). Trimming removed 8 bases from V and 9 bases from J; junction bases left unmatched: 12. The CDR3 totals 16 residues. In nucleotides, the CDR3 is TGTGCCAGCTCTCAAGAGGGGACTAGCGGGGCCAGGGAGCTGTTTTTT. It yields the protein CASSQEGTSGARELFF.

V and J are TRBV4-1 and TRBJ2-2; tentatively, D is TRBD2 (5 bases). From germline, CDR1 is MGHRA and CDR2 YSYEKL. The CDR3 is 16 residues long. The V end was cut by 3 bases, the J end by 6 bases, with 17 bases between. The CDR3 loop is CASSQPPGSLAGELFF. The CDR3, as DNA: TGCGCCAGCAGCCAGCCCCCGGGCTCACTAGCCGGGGAGCTGTTTTTT.

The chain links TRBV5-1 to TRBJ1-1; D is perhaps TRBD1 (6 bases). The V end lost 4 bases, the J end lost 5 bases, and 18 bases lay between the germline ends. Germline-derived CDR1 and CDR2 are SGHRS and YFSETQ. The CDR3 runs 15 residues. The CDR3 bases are TGCGCCAGCAGCGCTGGACAGCCCGGGGGGACTGAAGCTTTCTTT. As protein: CASSAGQPGGTEAFF.

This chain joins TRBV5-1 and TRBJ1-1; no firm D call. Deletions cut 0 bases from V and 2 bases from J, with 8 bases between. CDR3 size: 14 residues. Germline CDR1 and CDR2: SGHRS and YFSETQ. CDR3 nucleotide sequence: TGCGCCAGCAGCTTGGGTCGAGATAACACTGAAGCTTTCTTT. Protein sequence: CASSLGRDNTEAFF. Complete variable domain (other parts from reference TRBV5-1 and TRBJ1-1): KAGVTQTPRYLIKTRGQQVTLSCSPISGHRSVSWYQQTPGQGLQFLFEYFSETQRNKGNFPGRFSGRQFSNSRSEMNVSTLELGDSALYLCASSLGRDNTEAFFGQGTRLTVV.

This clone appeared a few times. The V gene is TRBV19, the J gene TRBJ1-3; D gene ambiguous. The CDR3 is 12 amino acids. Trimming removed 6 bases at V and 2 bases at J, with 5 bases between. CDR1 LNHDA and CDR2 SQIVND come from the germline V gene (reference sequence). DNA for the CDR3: TGTGCCAGTAGCTTTCCTGGAAACACCATATATTTT. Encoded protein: CASSFPGNTIYF.

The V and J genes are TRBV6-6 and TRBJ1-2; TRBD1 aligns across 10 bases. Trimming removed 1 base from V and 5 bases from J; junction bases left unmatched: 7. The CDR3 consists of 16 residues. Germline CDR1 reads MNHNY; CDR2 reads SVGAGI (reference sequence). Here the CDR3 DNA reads TGTGCCAGCAGTTACTTTGGGACAGGGGTGGGGTATGGCTACACCTTC. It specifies CASSYFGTGVGYGYTF.

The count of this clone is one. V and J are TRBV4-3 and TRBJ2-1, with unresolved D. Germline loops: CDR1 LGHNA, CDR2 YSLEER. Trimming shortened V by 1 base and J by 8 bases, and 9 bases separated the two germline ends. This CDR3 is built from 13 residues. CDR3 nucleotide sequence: TGCGCCAGCAGCCAAGCGATAGGAGATGAGCAGTTCTTC. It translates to CASSQAIGDEQFF.

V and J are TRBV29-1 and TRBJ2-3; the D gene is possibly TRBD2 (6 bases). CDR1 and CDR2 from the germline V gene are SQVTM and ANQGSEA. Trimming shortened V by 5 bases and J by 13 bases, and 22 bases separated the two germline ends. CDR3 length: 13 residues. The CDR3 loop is CSVHSPGLEQKYF. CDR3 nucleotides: TGCAGCGTTCACAGCCCGGGACTGGAACAGAAGTATTTT.

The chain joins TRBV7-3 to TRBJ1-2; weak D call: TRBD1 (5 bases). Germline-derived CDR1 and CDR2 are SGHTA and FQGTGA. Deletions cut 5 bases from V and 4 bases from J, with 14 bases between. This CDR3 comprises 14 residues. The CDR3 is CASSPGQGIYGYTF. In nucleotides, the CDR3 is TGTGCCAGCAGCCCCGGGCAGGGCATCTATGGCTACACCTTC.

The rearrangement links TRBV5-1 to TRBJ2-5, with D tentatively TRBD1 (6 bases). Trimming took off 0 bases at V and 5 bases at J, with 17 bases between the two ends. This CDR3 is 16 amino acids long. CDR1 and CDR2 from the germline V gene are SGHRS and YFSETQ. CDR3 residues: CASSLGDAGVGETQYF. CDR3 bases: TGCGCCAGCAGCTTGGGGGACGCAGGGGTGGGGGAGACCCAGTACTTC.